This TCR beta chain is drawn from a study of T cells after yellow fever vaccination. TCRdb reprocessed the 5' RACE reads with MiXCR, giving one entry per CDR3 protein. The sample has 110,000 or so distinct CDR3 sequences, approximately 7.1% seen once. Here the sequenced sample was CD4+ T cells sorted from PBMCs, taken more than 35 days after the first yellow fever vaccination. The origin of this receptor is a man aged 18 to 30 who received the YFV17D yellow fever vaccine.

The CDR3 DNA reads as TGTGCCAGCAGTTCCTACCTGGCGCTGAACACTGAAGCTTTCTTT. The encoded protein is CASSSYLALNTEAFF. This chain connects TRBV6-5 to TRBJ1-1, with D uncertain. Trimming took off 4 bases at V and 0 bases at J, with 12 bases between the two ends. The germline gives CDR1 MNHEY, CDR2 SVGAGI. The length of the CDR3 is 15 residues.